A selection of T cell receptor beta chains follows, all from one sample in a study of blood T cell repertoires in COVID-19. The protocol was immunoSEQ multiplex PCR, while the TCRdb copy is restricted to in-frame clones and leaves out a portion. The sample records about 140,000 clones, 80% to 85% being singletons. The specimen sequenced was peripheral blood. These TCRs come from a woman in her fifties or sixties with acute or convalescent COVID-19. Each CDR3 is given with its conserved first and last residue. The D gene is left open where the match is weak.

d_call: TRBD2; v_call: TRBV27; j_call: TRBJ2-1; cdr3_aa: CASSMTSGYNEQFF
d_call: NA; v_call: TRBV6-5; j_call: TRBJ1-2; cdr3_aa: CASTQGTPNYGYTF
d_call: TRBD1; v_call: TRBV7-3; j_call: TRBJ1-1; cdr3_aa: CASSSAGQGAFF
d_call: NA; v_call: TRBV4-1; j_call: TRBJ1-1; cdr3_aa: CASSQATGSEAFF
d_call: TRBD2; v_call: TRBV28; j_call: TRBJ2-1; cdr3_aa: CASRRTSGSYNEQFF
d_call: TRBD2; v_call: TRBV28; j_call: TRBJ2-7; cdr3_aa: CASSGASGSLYEQYF
d_call: TRBD1; v_call: TRBV4-3; j_call: TRBJ1-4; cdr3_aa: CASSQIPGQQEKLFF
d_call: TRBD1; v_call: TRBV6-5; j_call: TRBJ2-7; cdr3_aa: CASITGGYYEQYF
d_call: TRBD1; v_call: TRBV7-9; j_call: TRBJ1-3; cdr3_aa: CASGQGTSGNTIYF
d_call: NA; v_call: TRBV28; j_call: TRBJ1-2; cdr3_aa: CASSPGDYGYTF
d_call: NA; v_call: TRBV6-1; j_call: TRBJ1-1; cdr3_aa: CASSEIFRGTEAFF
d_call: NA; v_call: TRBV3-1/TRBV3-2; j_call: TRBJ2-7; cdr3_aa: CASSQDLSEQYF
d_call: TRBD1; v_call: TRBV15; j_call: TRBJ1-5; cdr3_aa: CATARDRGPNRPQHF
d_call: TRBD1; v_call: TRBV19; j_call: TRBJ1-5; cdr3_aa: CASSITGGGNQPQHF
d_call: TRBD1; v_call: TRBV7-9; j_call: TRBJ1-4; cdr3_aa: CASSYTGVTNEKLFF
d_call: TRBD1; v_call: TRBV6-5; j_call: TRBJ2-7; cdr3_aa: CASTSLRGRSYEQYF
d_call: TRBD1; v_call: TRBV11-1; j_call: TRBJ1-1; cdr3_aa: CASSVSGTGVNTEAFF
d_call: TRBD1; v_call: TRBV10-3; j_call: TRBJ1-2; cdr3_aa: CAIKGQGSSYGYTF
d_call: TRBD2; v_call: TRBV30; j_call: TRBJ2-7; cdr3_aa: CAWIRTSGSNYEQYF
d_call: NA; v_call: TRBV21-1; j_call: TRBJ1-6; cdr3_aa: CASRGHNSPLHF
d_call: NA; v_call: TRBV7-9; j_call: TRBJ2-1; cdr3_aa: CASSLSVEFNEQFF
d_call: NA; v_call: TRBV2; j_call: TRBJ2-1; cdr3_aa: CASNRDYNEQFF
d_call: TRBD2; v_call: TRBV19; j_call: TRBJ2-7; cdr3_aa: CASSLAGDIGYEQYF
d_call: TRBD1; v_call: TRBV13; j_call: TRBJ2-7; cdr3_aa: CASSLGQGNDEQYF
d_call: NA; v_call: TRBV7-8; j_call: TRBJ1-2; cdr3_aa: CASSPGGVSYGYTF
d_call: NA; v_call: TRBV21-1; j_call: TRBJ2-5; cdr3_aa: CASSTGQIKETQYF
d_call: NA; v_call: TRBV11-3; j_call: TRBJ2-6; cdr3_aa: CASSLTGSGSGANVLTF
d_call: TRBD2; v_call: TRBV18; j_call: TRBJ2-1; cdr3_aa: CASSPQAGGSNEQFF
d_call: NA; v_call: TRBV3-1/TRBV3-2; j_call: TRBJ1-3; cdr3_aa: CASSQARGNTIYF
d_call: TRBD1; v_call: TRBV4-1; j_call: TRBJ2-2; cdr3_aa: CASSSRQGLTGELFF
d_call: TRBD1; v_call: TRBV28; j_call: TRBJ2-7; cdr3_aa: CASSLPLLGQGADEQYF
d_call: NA; v_call: TRBV6-5; j_call: TRBJ2-7; cdr3_aa: CASSYRVGDRYEQYF
d_call: NA; v_call: TRBV7-2; j_call: TRBJ1-3; cdr3_aa: CASSFYSGNTIYF
d_call: TRBD1; v_call: TRBV7-9; j_call: TRBJ1-1; cdr3_aa: CASSSQGVEAFF
d_call: TRBD2; v_call: TRBV3-1/TRBV3-2; j_call: TRBJ2-3; cdr3_aa: CASSPPTSGITDTQYF
d_call: TRBD1; v_call: TRBV19; j_call: TRBJ1-3; cdr3_aa: CASSRYGTGIGNTIYF
d_call: NA; v_call: TRBV3-1/TRBV3-2; j_call: TRBJ1-5; cdr3_aa: CASSPNSGQGQPQHF
d_call: NA; v_call: TRBV4-1; j_call: TRBJ1-1; cdr3_aa: CASSNRARGEAFF
d_call: NA; v_call: TRBV7-2; j_call: TRBJ1-3; cdr3_aa: CASSLGNSGNTIYF
d_call: NA; v_call: TRBV11-2; j_call: TRBJ1-3; cdr3_aa: CASSMTGRGNTIYF
d_call: TRBD1; v_call: TRBV12-3/TRBV12-4; j_call: TRBJ1-1; cdr3_aa: CASSTRTGAEAFF
d_call: NA; v_call: TRBV18; j_call: TRBJ1-4; cdr3_aa: CASSPYQGLSEKLFF
d_call: TRBD2; v_call: TRBV10-3; j_call: TRBJ2-3; cdr3_aa: CAISEGITSGSSTDTQYF
d_call: NA; v_call: TRBV13; j_call: TRBJ2-2; cdr3_aa: CASSHTGLTNTGELFF
d_call: TRBD1; v_call: TRBV27; j_call: TRBJ1-1; cdr3_aa: CASSLYPRGQGGMNTEAFF
d_call: TRBD1; v_call: TRBV6-6; j_call: TRBJ2-3; cdr3_aa: CASSYSGTGPDTQYF